The present T cell receptor (beta chain) was sequenced within a study of blood T cell repertoires in COVID-19. The data were produced by immunoSEQ multiplex PCR, yet TCRdb's version contains in-frame clones alone and is incomplete. The sample has approximately 280,000 clones; 85% to 90% are singletons. Germline values: CDR1 GTSNPN, CDR2 SVGIG (reference sequence). V lost 5 bases to trimming and J lost 10 bases; unmatched junction nucleotides: 7. The CDR3 is 14 amino acids. This receptor was obtained from a man aged 40-50 years with acute or convalescent COVID-19. Sequenced sample: peripheral blood. The V call is TRBV30, the J call TRBJ1-6; 11 positions agree with TRBD1. The CDR3 loop is CAWDTGTGGSPLHF. The CDR3 bases are TGTGCCTGGGATACCGGGACAGGGGGGTCACCCCTCCACTTT.